Presented here are 18 T cell receptor beta chains from one specimen sequenced in a study of Ad26.COV2.S vaccination and SARS-CoV-2 variants. Libraries were prepared by immunoSEQ multiplex PCR; TCRdb keeps only in-frame clonotypes and omits some of them. Here the sample spans approximately 420,000 clones, around nine tenths being singletons. Treatment given: some 20 received Ad26.COV2.S at low or high dose, single or two shots; roughly five received placebo; per-sample allocation not given. The samples were gathered on day 63 after the first injection of vaccine or placebo. The sequencing used peripheral blood, collected in a trial of Ad26.COV2.S vaccine versus placebo. These receptors came from a person aged 18 to 59 who received the Ad26.COV2.S COVID-19 vaccine or a placebo.

The CDR3 coding sequence is TGTGCCAGCGGCCTTGGGGGTGGCTACACCTTC. It is translated as CASGLGGGYTF. This sequence joins TRBV12-3 or TRBV12-4 and TRBJ1-2, with D possibly matching TRBD1 (5 bases). CDR3 size: 11 residues. V lost 8 bases to trimming and J lost 7 bases, with 11 bases between them.

This rearrangement joins TRBV11-2 to TRBJ1-3, with D unresolved. The CDR3 runs to 15 residues. Germline assignment: CDR1 SGHAT and CDR2 FQNNGV. The V gene lost 4 bases and the J gene lost 0 bases, with 10 bases spanning the gap. The CDR3 DNA reads as TGTGCCAGCAGCTCACTTCGAAGCTCTGGAAACACCATATATTTT. This translates into CASSSLRSSGNTIYF. The whole variable domain, remainder taken from reference TRBV11-2 and TRBJ1-3, is EAGVAQSPRYKIIEKRQSVAFWCNPISGHATLYWYQQILGQGPKLLIQFQNNGVVDDSQLPKDRFSAERLKGVDSTLKIQPAKLEDSAVYLCASSSLRSSGNTIYFGEGSWLTVV.

This rearrangement joins TRBV30 to TRBJ1-6; TRBD1 is a possible D gene (5 bases). The CDR3 has 15 amino acids. Per germline, CDR1 GTSNPN and CDR2 SVGIG (reference sequence). Trimming took off 3 bases at V and 8 bases at J, with 17 bases between the two ends. DNA of the CDR3: TGTGCCTGGAGAAGACCGCAGGGATATTATTCACCCCTCCACTTT. Its translation: CAWRRPQGYYSPLHF.

This clone has only a few counts. The chain employs TRBV4-1 and TRBJ1-4; perhaps TRBD1 as D (5 bases). Trimming removed 0 bases from V and 5 bases from J, with 10 bases in between. Looked up from germline, CDR1 is MGHRA and CDR2 is YSYEKL. The CDR3 runs 15 residues. CDR3 in amino acids: CASSQDRQLNEKLFF. The CDR3 DNA follows: TGCGCCAGCAGCCAAGATCGACAGTTAAATGAAAAACTGTTTTTT.

The rearrangement joins TRBV15 to TRBJ1-2, with a possible D match to TRBD1 (6 bases). Germline lookup yields CDR1 LNHNV and CDR2 YYDKDF (reference sequence). The CDR3 spans 13 residues. V was trimmed by 6 bases and J by 7 bases, leaving 15 bases between them. CDR3 loop: CATRNEGVRGYTF. CDR3 coding DNA: TGTGCCACCAGAAACGAGGGGGTTCGTGGCTACACCTTC.

The V and J genes are TRBV27 and TRBJ1-4; no clear D gene. V was shortened by 3 bases and J by 8 bases, with 13 bases between the two germline ends. The germline CDR1 and CDR2 sequences are MNHEY and SMNVEV (reference sequence). The CDR3 consists of 14 residues. Here the CDR3 reads CASSFTTDREKLFF. The CDR3 region has the DNA TGTGCCAGCAGTTTTACCACGGATCGGGAAAAACTGTTTTTT. Filled out from reference TRBV27 and TRBJ1-4, the complete variable domain reads EAQVTQNPRYLITVTGKKLTVTCSQNMNHEYMSWYRQDPGLGLRQIYYSMNVEVTDKGDVPEGYKVSRKEKRNFPLILESPSPNQTSLYFCASSFTTDREKLFFGSGTQLSVL.

This chain connects TRBV6-5 to TRBJ1-1; TRBD1 agrees at 7 bases. The junction had 7 bases not matched to a gene; V was cut back by 7 bases and J by 8 bases. The CDR3 consists of 12 residues. CDR1 and CDR2 from the germline V gene are MNHEY and SVGAGI. In nucleotides, the CDR3 is TGTGCCAGCATTTCAGGGGGGTTCGAAGCTTTCTTT. Protein: CASISGGFEAFF.

This chain uses TRBV15 with TRBJ2-5; 11 nucleotides agree with TRBD2. Germline V gene sequence: CDR1 LNHNV, CDR2 YYDKDF (reference sequence). This CDR3 spans 19 amino acids. With 0 bases clipped from V and 3 bases from J, the junction kept 12 bases outside the gene matches. In nucleotides, the CDR3 is TGTGCCACCAGCAGAGACGTCACTAGCGGGGGACTCCGGGAAGAGACCCAGTACTTC. Amino acid sequence: CATSRDVTSGGLREETQYF.

The chain employs TRBV4-1 and TRBJ2-4; D tentatively reads TRBD1 or TRBD2 (5 bases each). The CDR3 runs 15 residues. The V end lost 2 bases, the J end lost 0 bases, and 8 bases lay between the germline ends. Looked up from germline, CDR1 is MGHRA and CDR2 is YSYEKL. For the CDR3, the DNA is TGCGCCAGCAGCCAAATTGGGACAGCCAAAAACATTCAGTACTTC. This translates into CASSQIGTAKNIQYF.

The V call is TRBV10-3, the J call TRBJ1-3; unclear D gene. CDR1 ENHRY and CDR2 SYGVKD come from the germline V gene. The germline V and J ends were trimmed by 0 bases and 0 bases, with 6 bases remaining between them. CDR3 length: 15 amino acids. The CDR3 DNA sequence: TGTGCCATCAGTGAGTCGGCGGACTCTGGAAACACCATATATTTT. It is translated as CAISESADSGNTIYF.

J is TRBJ1-3 and V is TRBV7-2, with D hard to call. V gave up 1 base and J gave up 16 bases, with 17 bases separating them. This CDR3 region has 13 residues. The germline V gene has CDR1 SGHTA and CDR2 FQGNSA. The CDR3: CASSLDRQENLYF. The CDR3 DNA sequence: TGTGCCAGCAGCTTAGATCGCCAGGAGAATTTGTATTTT.

V is TRBV7-9 and J is TRBJ1-4; TRBD1 aligns across 8 bases. Trimming cost V 4 bases and J 1 base; bases outside gene matches: 8. This CDR3 comprises 17 residues. Germline-derived CDR1 and CDR2 are SEHNR and FQNEAQ (reference sequence). The CDR3 protein is CASSSQGAIQTNEKLFF. The CDR3 DNA follows: TGTGCCAGCAGCTCCCAGGGGGCGATCCAAACTAATGAAAAACTGTTTTTT.

The J gene is TRBJ2-3, the V gene TRBV5-4; D could derive from TRBD1 or TRBD2 (5 bases each). There are 16 residues in the CDR3. With 2 bases removed from V and 3 bases from J, the gap between germline ends came to 16 bases. CDR1 and CDR2 (germline): SGHNT, YYREEE (reference sequence). In DNA, the CDR3 is TGTGCCAGCAGCTTCGGGACGCCGAGGGGAACAGATACGCAGTATTTT. This gives the protein CASSFGTPRGTDTQYF. Variable domain in full (rest from reference TRBV5-4 and TRBJ2-3): ETGVTQSPTHLIKTRGQQVTLRCSSQSGHNTVSWYQQALGQGPQFIFQYYREEENGRGNFPPRFSGLQFPNYSSELNVNALELDDSALYLCASSFGTPRGTDTQYFGPGTRLTVL.

For this clone: Other DNA variants within this sample encode the same CDR3. The V and J genes are TRBV6-1 and TRBJ2-7; D call uncertain. The CDR3 has 13 amino acids. V was trimmed by 0 bases and J by 3 bases, leaving 6 bases between them. Looked up from germline, CDR1 is MNHNS and CDR2 is SASEGT. The CDR3 region is CASSEAGHYEQYF. The CDR3 bases are TGTGCCAGCAGTGAAGCAGGCCACTACGAGCAGTACTTC.

The V call is TRBV10-3, the J call TRBJ2-7, with a possible D match to TRBD1 (5 bases). Trimming stripped 11 bases from V and 6 bases from J, with 14 bases between. The CDR3 is 11 residues long. Germline loops: CDR1 ENHRY, CDR2 SYGVKD. This chain's CDR3 is CASTDVGEQYF. The CDR3 nucleotides are TGTGCCTCGACAGACGTGGGCGAGCAGTACTTC.

The rearrangement joins TRBV7-2 to TRBJ2-2, with 9 bases aligning to TRBD1. The germline gives CDR1 SGHTA, CDR2 FQGNSA. V lost 3 bases, J lost 5 bases, and 4 bases stayed unmatched. The CDR3 sequence is 15 residues long. The CDR3 loop is CASSLGQGITGELFF. Here the CDR3 DNA reads TGTGCCAGCAGCTTGGGACAGGGTATAACCGGGGAGCTGTTTTTT. The complete variable domain, with remaining parts taken from reference TRBV7-2 and TRBJ2-2, reads GAGVSQSPSNKVTEKGKDVELRCDPISGHTALYWYRQSLGQGLEFLIYFQGNSAPDKSGLPSDRFSAERTGGSVSTLTIQRTQQEDSAVYLCASSLGQGITGELFFGEGSRLTVL.

This clone was observed a single time. This CDR3 reads CASSSIGGQGSSPLHF. CDR3 nucleotide sequence: TGTGCCAGCAGTTCAATCGGTGGGCAGGGGTCTTCACCCCTCCACTTT. V gene TRBV27 combines with J gene TRBJ1-6, with a tentative D call TRBD1 (6 bases). The length of the CDR3 is 16 residues. V gave up 4 bases and J gave up 9 bases, with 19 bases separating them. Germline V gene lookup returns CDR1 MNHEY and CDR2 SMNVEV (reference sequence).

The chain couples TRBV6-5 to TRBJ2-2, with TRBD2 identical over 7 bases. Germline-derived CDR1 and CDR2 are MNHEY and SVGAGI. The CDR3 runs 15 residues. Trimming removed 7 bases from V and 1 base from J; junction bases left unmatched: 6. In nucleotides, the CDR3 is TGTGCCAGCAAGTGGGGGGGACGGAACACCGGGGAGCTGTTTTTT. Translated, it gives CASKWGGRNTGELFF.